This record concerns one TCR beta chain sequence. What antigen it recognizes has not been identified. No clone much larger than this one lies a single base away; base qualities are absent. TCRbeta CDR3 regions were amplified from genomic DNA using the immunoSEQ Assay, a bias-controlled multiplex PCR. The paper's processing steps were these. The number of nucleated cells in each sample was estimated by amplification of reference gene primers within the assay. To quantify the absolute abundance of each unique TCRbeta CDR3 rearrangement, sequence reads were collapsed and filtered. For each sample, productive Simpson clonality was calculated as the square root of Simpson's diversity index over productive rearrangements. What TCRdb holds here is the immuneACCESS table cut down to in-frame rearrangements. Part of the clones is not present; checked against another copy, under half of the missing clones reflect an unresolved V gene, and the others are unexplained. V and J calls and clone size follow that table, whereas D and trimming were derived from the DNA. The sample profile shows 91,000 or so clones; 86% of them were found once. Roughly 13% of the sample lies in the top ten.

The collaborating institutions used their own protocols to collect whole blood in K2EDTA tubes. For TCRbeta analysis, collaborator samples were shipped as frozen whole blood, as isolated PBMCs, or as DNA extracted from either sample type. These data come from a study of blood T cell repertoires in COVID-19 (dated by TCRdb to the early 2020s). At the level of the whole study: Collaborator samples came from the United States, Italy and Spain and covered acute and convalescent phases of COVID-19. The prospective study material was composed of cDNA or gDNA derived from T cells, B-cell-depleted T cells, or PBMCs. Subjects who had been exposed to COVID-19, were actively infected with it, or had recovered from it provided the deeply sampled blood TCRbeta repertoires that made up the dataset. A freely available public database, intended as a resource for researchers studying the immune response to SARS-CoV-2, is where the repertoires were released. The samples were drawn from the first 160 participants of the ongoing ImmuneRACE study and from 1,200 or so subjects provided by 6 global collaborators. Nearly every sample came with metadata listing a de-identified subject ID, COVID-19 status, age in years and sex. Where HLA class I and class II types were available, the types were taken from metadata supplied by the sample provider, not from assay-based typing. Beyond this particular receptor, the publication reports: Clinical and demographic metadata were provided uncurated, with the amount varying by source and participant.

The sample was peripheral blood. The sequence derives from a woman aged 55-70 years in a cohort sampled during active or convalescent COVID-19.

The nucleotides are TGTGCCAGCAGTGAACTCCCCAGGGAGACCCAGTACTTC. Translation gives CASSELPRETQYF. The chain uses TRBV2 and TRBJ2-5; the D gene identity is not certain. Via the germline V gene, CDR1 is SNHLY and CDR2 FYNNEI. Deletion took 2 bases off V and 5 bases off J, with a span of 9 bases between the germline ends. The CDR3 starts with the cysteine, ends with the phenylalanine, and has 13 residues. Left in the record is the CDR3 DNA by itself, 39 bases read in frame from the first base.